The T cell receptor (beta chain) under discussion was sequenced for a study of T cells in Graves' hyperthyroidism and ophthalmopathy. These patients, aged 18 to 65, had recently diagnosed hyperthyroidism lasting under 2 months. Amplified regions were TCR beta CDR3 sequences from RNA transcripts. The study used the HTBI primer set for a first-round RT-PCR of the TCR CDR3. Using its own MiXCR run on the multiplex PCR reads, TCRdb lists one record per CDR3 protein. The data hold about 560,000 distinct CDR3 sequences, with about half observed a single time. There are 11 residues in the CDR3. Germline CDR1 is MNHEY and CDR2 is SVGAGI. Trimming removed 6 bases at V and 7 bases at J, with 9 bases between. This clonotype was seen a handful of times.

This rearrangement joins TRBV6-5 to TRBJ1-1, with a tentative D call TRBD1 (6 bases). The specimen sequenced was peripheral blood or thyroid tissue (not recorded which). This TCR was recovered from a woman aged 18 to 35 with Graves' hyperthyroidism. The CDR3 DNA reads TGTGCCAGCAGGACAGGAAATGAAGCTTTCTTT. It encodes CASRTGNEAFF.